The rows below give T cell receptor beta chains drawn from one sample of a study of blood T cell repertoires in COVID-19. The protocol was immunoSEQ multiplex PCR, while the TCRdb copy is restricted to in-frame clones and leaves out a portion. Of about 59,000 clones listed, approximately 92% are singletons. Sample: peripheral blood. These receptors were obtained from a man at least 80 years old with acute or convalescent COVID-19. The CDR3 runs from the conserved cysteine through the conserved F or W. The order of the fields is V gene, J gene, clone size, D gene, CDR3 protein, CDR3 DNA. D genes are given only for firm matches. Not all rows give a size; the values are once, few, many and, for expanded clones, a class.

>TRBV14|TRBJ2-7|NA|NA
CASSKIQGEQYF
TGTGCCAGCAGCAAAATCCAGGGCGAGCAGTACTTC
>TRBV29-1|TRBJ2-7|NA|TRBD1
CSVEGQGGYEQYF
TGCAGCGTTGAGGGACAGGGAGGCTACGAGCAGTACTTC
>TRBV5-4|TRBJ2-5|NA|NA
CASSQYTQETQYF
TGTGCCAGCAGCCAGTACACCCAAGAGACCCAGTACTTC
>TRBV2|TRBJ2-3|NA|TRBD2
CASSEAGLARNTQYF
TGTGCCAGCAGTGAAGCGGGACTAGCGAGGAATACGCAGTATTTT
>TRBV24-1|TRBJ2-2|once|TRBD1
CATRTGQGDTGELFF
TGTGCCACCAGGACAGGACAGGGGGACACCGGGGAGCTGTTTTTT
>TRBV7-6|TRBJ2-3|NA|TRBD2
CASSPGRAGYVGADTQYF
TGTGCCAGCAGCCCGGGCCGAGCGGGGTATGTCGGGGCAGATACGCAGTATTTT
>TRBV15|TRBJ2-7|NA|NA
CATSRDTRQPYEQYF
TGTGCCACCAGCAGAGATACGAGGCAGCCCTACGAGCAGTACTTC
>TRBV7-2|TRBJ2-1|NA|NA
CASSLELSYNEQFF
TGTGCCAGCAGCTTAGAGCTGTCCTACAATGAGCAGTTCTTC
>TRBV5-6|TRBJ2-5|NA|NA
CASRMNRETQYF
TGTGCCAGCAGGATGAACAGGGAGACCCAGTACTTC
>TRBV9|TRBJ2-3|once|TRBD2
CASSVLGEGGPDTQYF
TGTGCCAGCAGCGTCCTGGGGGAGGGCGGTCCAGATACGCAGTATTTT
>TRBV14|TRBJ2-7|NA|NA
CASSQEAGFTYEQYF
TGTGCCAGCAGCCAAGAGGCAGGTTTCACCTACGAGCAGTACTTC
>TRBV5-5|TRBJ2-1|NA|TRBD2
CASSWTRKLNEQFF
TGTGCCAGCAGTTGGACTAGGAAGCTCAATGAGCAGTTCTTC
>TRBV6-7|TRBJ2-7|NA|NA
CASSYSKGRAEQYF
TGTGCCAGCAGTTACTCGAAGGGCAGGGCCGAGCAGTACTTC
>TRBV2|TRBJ2-5|NA|TRBD2
CASRRTSGLGETQYF
TGTGCCAGCAGACGGACTAGCGGGTTGGGTGAGACCCAGTACTTC
>TRBV19|TRBJ1-1|NA|TRBD1
CATDRGRAAEAFF
TGTGCCACGGACAGGGGGCGGGCGGCTGAAGCTTTCTTT
>TRBV19|TRBJ2-7|NA|NA
CASSIVGQDSYEQYF
TGTGCCAGTAGTATAGTGGGGCAGGACTCCTACGAGCAGTACTTC
>TRBV7-8|TRBJ2-7|few|NA
CASSLERGSYEQYF
TGTGCCAGCAGCCTCGAAAGGGGCTCCTACGAGCAGTACTTC
>TRBV5-4|TRBJ1-4|NA|TRBD1
CASSKGQGLNEKLFF
TGTGCCAGCAGCAAAGGACAGGGACTAAATGAAAAACTGTTTTTT